This T cell receptor (beta chain) derives from a study of blood T cell repertoires in COVID-19. Study context: Samples taken during acute and convalescent COVID-19 were collected in the United States, Italy and Spain. From T cells, B-cell-depleted T cells, or PBMCs came the material, which was cDNA or gDNA.

Germline CDR1 is MGHRA and CDR2 is YSYEKL. V lost 4 bases and J 2 bases, leaving 9 bases between the germline ends. CDR3 length: 13 residues. As processed by the authors: Researchers report that nucleated cell counts were estimated from reference gene primer amplification. Clones were sequenced by immunoSEQ multiplex PCR, and TCRdb holds only the in-frame ones, with some missing. From that table come the V and J calls and clone size; the DNA was used to work out D and trimming. The sample holds a few hundred thousand clones, 70% to 90% seen once. This clonotype originated in a man aged 60 to 69 with acute or convalescent COVID-19. Sample: peripheral blood. The V call is TRBV4-1, the J call TRBJ2-7, with D hard to call. The CDR3 DNA reads TGCGCCAGCAGCCTCGAGCCGGCCTACGAGCAGTACTTC. Encoded protein: CASSLEPAYEQYF.